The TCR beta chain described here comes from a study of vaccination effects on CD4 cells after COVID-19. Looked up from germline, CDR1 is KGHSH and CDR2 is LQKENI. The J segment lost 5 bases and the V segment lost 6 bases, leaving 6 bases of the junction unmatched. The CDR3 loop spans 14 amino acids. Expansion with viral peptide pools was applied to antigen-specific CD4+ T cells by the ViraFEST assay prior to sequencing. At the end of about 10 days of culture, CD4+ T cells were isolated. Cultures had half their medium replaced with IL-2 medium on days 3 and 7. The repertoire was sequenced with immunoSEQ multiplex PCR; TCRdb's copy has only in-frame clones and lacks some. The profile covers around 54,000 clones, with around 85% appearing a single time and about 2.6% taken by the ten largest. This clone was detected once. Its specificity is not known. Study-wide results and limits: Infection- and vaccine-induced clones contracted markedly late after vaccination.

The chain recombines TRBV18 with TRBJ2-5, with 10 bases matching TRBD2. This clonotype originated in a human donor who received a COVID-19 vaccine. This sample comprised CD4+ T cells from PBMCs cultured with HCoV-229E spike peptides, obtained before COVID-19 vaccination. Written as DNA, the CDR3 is TGTGCCAGCTCTCTTACTAGCGGGGTCGAGACCCAGTACTTC. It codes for CASSLTSGVETQYF.